This paragraph reports one T cell receptor (beta chain). One base away lies a much larger clone, so this may be a sequencing read error. MiXCR, applied by TCRdb to the RT-PCR reads, yields one record per CDR3 protein. The sample records more than 550,000 distinct CDR3 sequences, 11% to 15% being singletons. CDR1 and CDR2 (germline): DFQATT, SNEGSKA (reference sequence). V shed 7 bases and J 2 bases; nucleotides not matched to a gene: 9. This CDR3 contains 14 residues. This TCR was sampled from a female donor in good health, serving as a healthy control. Source material: memory CD4+ T cells from blood. The chain recombines TRBV20-1 with TRBJ2-3; 7 bases line up with TRBD2. The CDR3 nucleotides read TGCAGTGTAGCGGGCAGAGGGTCCACAGATACGCAGTATTTT. This encodes CSVAGRGSTDTQYF.